The subject of this entry is one T cell receptor beta chain. This specimen belongs to a study of shared clonotypes between healthy human individuals. This CDR3 has 16 amino acids. Germline CDR1 is SGHTA and CDR2 is FQGNSA. Trimming cost V 2 bases and J 9 bases, with 20 bases left between them. Data came from immunoSEQ multiplex PCR; TCRdb stores just in-frame clones and leaves some out. The sample records about 1 million clones, roughly 80% being singletons. The sequencing sample was made of memory CD4+ T cells sorted from blood. Indicated subset: CD45RA-negative fraction. The TCR was taken from a man aged 18 to 30 in good health. The gene calls are TRBV7-2 and TRBJ2-1, with D perhaps matching TRBD2 (6 bases). The CDR3 DNA is TGTGCCAGCAGCTTAACTGGGGGGATGGGAAGCTTTGAGCAGTTCTTC. This sequence encodes CASSLTGGMGSFEQFF.